The next 5 T cell receptor beta chains were all read from a single sample in a study of CD8+ T cells in alopecia areata. Extracted RNA was reverse transcribed, and the resulting cDNA served as sequencing template. The data were produced by immunoSEQ multiplex PCR, yet TCRdb's version contains in-frame clones alone and is incomplete. The table lists 150,000 to 200,000 clones, less than 65% of them singletons. Noted treatment: oral pan-JAK inhibitor, 5-10 mg twice daily. The material sequenced was CD4+ T cells sorted from blood, taken at week 24, from a patient treated with tofacitinib. The receptor set was obtained from a human donor with alopecia areata.

The J gene is TRBJ1-2, the V gene TRBV29-1; D gene unclear. CDR1 and CDR2 (germline): SQVTM, ANQGSEA. The CDR3 has 11 residues. Between the trimmed V and J ends, which lost 7 bases and 4 bases, there was a span of 10 bases. The CDR3 loop reads CSATASYGYTF. In DNA form, the CDR3 reads TGCAGCGCGACGGCATCCTATGGCTACACCTTC. The full variable domain, completed using reference TRBV29-1 and TRBJ1-2, is SAVISQKPSRDICQRGTSLTIQCQVDSQVTMMFWYRQQPGQSLTLIATANQGSEATYESGFVIDKFPISRPNLTFSTLTVSNMSPEDSSIYLCSATASYGYTFGSGTRLTVV.

The V call is TRBV6-5, the J call TRBJ2-1; 8 positions agree with TRBD2. V lost 5 bases and J lost 9; bases outside the gene matches: 6. Germline lookup yields CDR1 MNHEY and CDR2 SVGAGI. The CDR3 covers 13 residues. CDR3 sequence: CASSRLALPEQFF. The DNA of the CDR3 is TGTGCCAGCAGTCGACTAGCGCTCCCTGAGCAGTTCTTC.

V usage is TRBV4-2 and J usage is TRBJ2-7; D call uncertain. V was pared by 0 bases and J by 3 bases, with 6 bases between. Germline V lookup: CDR1 LGHNA, CDR2 YNFKEQ. This CDR3 is built from 13 residues. CDR3 nucleotide sequence: TGTGCCAGCAGCCAAGATAAGGGCTACGAGCAGTACTTC. This sequence encodes CASSQDKGYEQYF.

The sample holds one count of this clone. The V call is TRBV6-4, the J call TRBJ1-2; D unclear. The V gene lost 1 base and the J gene lost 4 bases, with 7 bases spanning the gap. The CDR3 extends over 13 amino acids. Per the germline V gene, CDR1 is MRHNA and CDR2 is SNTAGT. CDR3 amino acids: CASSDLDGYGYTF. The CDR3 DNA sequence: TGTGCCAGCAGTGACTTGGACGGCTATGGCTACACCTTC.

This chain connects TRBV4-1 to TRBJ1-1; the D gene is possibly TRBD1 (5 bases). V lost 0 bases, J lost 4 bases, and 12 bases lay in between. This CDR3 contains 15 residues. Per the germline V gene, CDR1 is MGHRA and CDR2 is YSYEKL. CDR3 nucleotide sequence: TGCGCCAGCAGCCAAGATCATGGGGGTAGCACTGAAGCTTTCTTT. This encodes CASSQDHGGSTEAFF.